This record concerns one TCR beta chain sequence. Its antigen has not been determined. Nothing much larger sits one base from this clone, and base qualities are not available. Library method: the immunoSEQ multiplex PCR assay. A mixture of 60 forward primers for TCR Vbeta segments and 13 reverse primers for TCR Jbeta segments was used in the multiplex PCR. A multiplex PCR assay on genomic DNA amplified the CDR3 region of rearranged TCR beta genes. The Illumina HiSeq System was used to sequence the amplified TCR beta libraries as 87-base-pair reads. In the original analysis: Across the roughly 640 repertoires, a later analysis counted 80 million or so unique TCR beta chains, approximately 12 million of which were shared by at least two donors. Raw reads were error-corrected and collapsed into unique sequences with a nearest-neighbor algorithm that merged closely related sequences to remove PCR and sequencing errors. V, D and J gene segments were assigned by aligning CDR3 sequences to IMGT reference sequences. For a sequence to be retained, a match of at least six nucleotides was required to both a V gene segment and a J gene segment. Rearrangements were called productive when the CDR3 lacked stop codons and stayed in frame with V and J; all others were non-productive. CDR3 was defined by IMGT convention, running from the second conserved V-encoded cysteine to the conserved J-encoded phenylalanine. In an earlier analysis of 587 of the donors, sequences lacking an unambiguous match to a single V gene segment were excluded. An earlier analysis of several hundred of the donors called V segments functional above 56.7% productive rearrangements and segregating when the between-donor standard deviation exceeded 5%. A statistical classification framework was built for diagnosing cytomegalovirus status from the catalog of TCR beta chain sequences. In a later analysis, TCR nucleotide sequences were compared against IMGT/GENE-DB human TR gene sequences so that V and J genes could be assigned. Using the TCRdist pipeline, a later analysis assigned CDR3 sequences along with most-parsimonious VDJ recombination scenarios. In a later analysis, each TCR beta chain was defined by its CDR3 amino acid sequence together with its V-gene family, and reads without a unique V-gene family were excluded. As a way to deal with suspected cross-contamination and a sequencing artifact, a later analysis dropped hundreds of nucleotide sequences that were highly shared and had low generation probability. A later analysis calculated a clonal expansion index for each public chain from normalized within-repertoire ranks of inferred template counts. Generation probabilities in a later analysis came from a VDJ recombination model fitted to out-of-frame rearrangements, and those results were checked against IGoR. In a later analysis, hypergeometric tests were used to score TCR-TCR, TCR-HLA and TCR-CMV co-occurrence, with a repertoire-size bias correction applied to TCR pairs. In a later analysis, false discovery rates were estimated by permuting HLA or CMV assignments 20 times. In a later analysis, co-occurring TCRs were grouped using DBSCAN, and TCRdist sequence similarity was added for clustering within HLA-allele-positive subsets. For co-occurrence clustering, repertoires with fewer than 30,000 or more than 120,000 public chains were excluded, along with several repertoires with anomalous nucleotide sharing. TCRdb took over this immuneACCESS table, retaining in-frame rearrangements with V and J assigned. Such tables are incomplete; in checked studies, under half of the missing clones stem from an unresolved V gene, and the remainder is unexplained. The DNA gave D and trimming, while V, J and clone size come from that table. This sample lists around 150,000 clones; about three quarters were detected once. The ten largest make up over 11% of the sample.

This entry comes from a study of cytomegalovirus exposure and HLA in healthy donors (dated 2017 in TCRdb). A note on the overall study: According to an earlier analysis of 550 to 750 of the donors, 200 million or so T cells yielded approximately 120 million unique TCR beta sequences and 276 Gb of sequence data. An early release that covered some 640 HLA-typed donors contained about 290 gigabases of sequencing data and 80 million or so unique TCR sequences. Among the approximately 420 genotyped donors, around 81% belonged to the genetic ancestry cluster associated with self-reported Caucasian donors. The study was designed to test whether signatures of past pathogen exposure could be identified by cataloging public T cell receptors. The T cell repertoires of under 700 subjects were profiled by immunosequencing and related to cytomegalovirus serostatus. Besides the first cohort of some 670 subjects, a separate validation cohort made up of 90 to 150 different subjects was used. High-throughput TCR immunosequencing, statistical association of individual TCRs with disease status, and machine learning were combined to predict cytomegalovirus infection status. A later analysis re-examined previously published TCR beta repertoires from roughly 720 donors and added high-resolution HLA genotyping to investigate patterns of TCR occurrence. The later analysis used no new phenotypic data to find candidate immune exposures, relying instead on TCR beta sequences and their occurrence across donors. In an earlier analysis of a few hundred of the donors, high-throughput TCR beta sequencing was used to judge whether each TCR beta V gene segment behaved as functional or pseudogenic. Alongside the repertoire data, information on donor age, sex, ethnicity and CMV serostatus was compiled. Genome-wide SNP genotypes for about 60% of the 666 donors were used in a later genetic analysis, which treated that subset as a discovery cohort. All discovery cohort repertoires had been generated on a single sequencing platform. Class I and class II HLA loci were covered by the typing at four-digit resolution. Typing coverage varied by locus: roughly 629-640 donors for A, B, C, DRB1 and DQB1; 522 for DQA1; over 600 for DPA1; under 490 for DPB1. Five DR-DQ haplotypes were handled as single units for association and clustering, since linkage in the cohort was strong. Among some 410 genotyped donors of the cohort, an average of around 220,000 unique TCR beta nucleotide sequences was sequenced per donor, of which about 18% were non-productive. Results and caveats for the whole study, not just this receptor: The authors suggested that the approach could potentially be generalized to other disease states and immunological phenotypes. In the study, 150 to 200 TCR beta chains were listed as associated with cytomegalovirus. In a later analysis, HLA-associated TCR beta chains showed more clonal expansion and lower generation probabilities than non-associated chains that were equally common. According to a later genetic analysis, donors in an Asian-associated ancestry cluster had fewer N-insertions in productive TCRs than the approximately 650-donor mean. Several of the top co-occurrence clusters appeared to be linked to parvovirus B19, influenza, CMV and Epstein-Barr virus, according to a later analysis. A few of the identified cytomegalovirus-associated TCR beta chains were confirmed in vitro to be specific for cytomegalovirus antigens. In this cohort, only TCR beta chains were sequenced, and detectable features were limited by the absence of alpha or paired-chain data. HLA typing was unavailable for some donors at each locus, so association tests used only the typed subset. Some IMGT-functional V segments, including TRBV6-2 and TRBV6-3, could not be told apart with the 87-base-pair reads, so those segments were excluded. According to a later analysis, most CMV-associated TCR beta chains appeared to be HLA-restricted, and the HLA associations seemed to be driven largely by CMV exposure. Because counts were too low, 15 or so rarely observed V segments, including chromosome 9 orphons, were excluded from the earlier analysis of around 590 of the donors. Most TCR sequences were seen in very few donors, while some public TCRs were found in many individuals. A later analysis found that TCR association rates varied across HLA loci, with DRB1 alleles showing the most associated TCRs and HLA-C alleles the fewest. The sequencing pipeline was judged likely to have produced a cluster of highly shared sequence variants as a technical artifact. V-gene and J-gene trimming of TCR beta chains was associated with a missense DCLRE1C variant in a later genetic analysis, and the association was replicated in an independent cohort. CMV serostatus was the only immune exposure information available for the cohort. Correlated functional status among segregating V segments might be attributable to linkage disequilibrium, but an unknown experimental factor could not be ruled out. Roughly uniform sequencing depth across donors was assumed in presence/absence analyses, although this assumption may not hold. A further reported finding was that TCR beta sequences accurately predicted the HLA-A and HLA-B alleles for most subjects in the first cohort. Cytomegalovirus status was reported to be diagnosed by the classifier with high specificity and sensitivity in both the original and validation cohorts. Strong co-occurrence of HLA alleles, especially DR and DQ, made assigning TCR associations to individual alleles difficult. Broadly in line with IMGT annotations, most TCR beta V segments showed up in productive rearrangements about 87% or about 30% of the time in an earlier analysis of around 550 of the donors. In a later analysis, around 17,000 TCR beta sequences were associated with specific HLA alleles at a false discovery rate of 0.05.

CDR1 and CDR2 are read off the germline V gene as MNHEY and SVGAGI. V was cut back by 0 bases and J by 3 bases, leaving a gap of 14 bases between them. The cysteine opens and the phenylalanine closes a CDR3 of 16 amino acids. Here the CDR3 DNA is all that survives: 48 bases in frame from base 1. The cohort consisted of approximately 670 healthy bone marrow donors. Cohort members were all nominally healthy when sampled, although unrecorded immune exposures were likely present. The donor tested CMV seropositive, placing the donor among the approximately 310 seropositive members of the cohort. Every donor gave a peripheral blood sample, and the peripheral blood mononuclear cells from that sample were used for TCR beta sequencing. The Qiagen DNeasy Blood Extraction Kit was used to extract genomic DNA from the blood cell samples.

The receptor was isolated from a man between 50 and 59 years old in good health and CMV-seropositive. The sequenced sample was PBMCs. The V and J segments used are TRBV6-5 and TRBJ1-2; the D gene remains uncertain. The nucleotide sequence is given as TGTGCCAGCAGTTACTCTGTCCGGGGAGACTACTATGGCTACACCTTC. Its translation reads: CASSYSVRGDYYGYTF.